These T cell receptor beta chains were read from a single sample in a study of shared clonotypes between healthy human individuals. Produced via immunoSEQ multiplex PCR; TCRdb's table is partial and in-frame only. Among under 2,000,000 clones listed, 85% to 95% were seen once. Sample: naive CD8+ T cells sorted from blood. The receptors were sampled from a man in his late teens or twenties in good health. The conserved cysteine and the conserved F or W are not part of the CDR3 here. Not every row has a clone size; where given, it reads once, few, many or a size class.

V: TRBV7-9; J: TRBJ1-1; size: .; CDR3: ASSSGTVHTEAF
V: TRBV4-3; J: TRBJ2-7; size: .; CDR3: ASSQAGLAGVAYEQY
V: TRBV5-1; J: TRBJ2-7; size: .; CDR3: ASSPSRDYEQY
V: TRBV5-6; J: TRBJ2-5; size: once; CDR3: ASSLGYSGGLQETQY
V: TRBV7-9; J: TRBJ2-7; size: .; CDR3: ASSPLEGQGFYEQY
V: TRBV19; J: TRBJ2-7; size: .; CDR3: ASSIDGLADSYEQY
V: TRBV2; J: TRBJ1-4; size: .; CDR3: ASSNTGTGATNEKLF
V: TRBV7-9; J: TRBJ2-5; size: .; CDR3: ASSPPAGRETQY
V: TRBV4-3; J: TRBJ1-6; size: .; CDR3: ASSQDGAPESPLH
V: TRBV7-8; J: TRBJ2-5; size: .; CDR3: ASSASHTGRETQY
V: TRBV7-2; J: TRBJ2-3; size: .; CDR3: ASSLGQYSTDTQY
V: TRBV6-1; J: TRBJ1-5; size: .; CDR3: ASRDPDQPQH
V: TRBV10-1; J: TRBJ1-1; size: .; CDR3: ASSESLEGWPEAF
V: TRBV9; J: TRBJ1-3; size: few; CDR3: ASSVDGTVPDTIY